This TCR beta chain was recorded in a study of T cell responses to AZD1222 COVID-19 vaccine. Study-wide points: The donor cohort was predominantly white British with a female majority, and clonal diversity may have been underestimated.

As for this clone: The antigen is unknown.

V was pared by 3 bases and J by 11 bases, with 13 bases between. CDR3 size: 12 residues. Germline V gene data show CDR1 as SEHNR and CDR2 as FQNEAQ (reference sequence). Sequenced by immunoSEQ multiplex PCR; TCRdb stores in-frame clones only, minus some. The sample lists more than 140,000 clones, about 91% seen once, with more than 2% in the top ten. The chain recombines TRBV7-9 with TRBJ1-1, with no clear D. The sequencing used peripheral blood, collected on day 0 of AZD1222 vaccination. The source is an adult in good health. CDR3 in amino acids: CASSFSRSGAFF. In nucleotides, the CDR3 is TGTGCCAGCAGCTTTAGCAGAAGTGGTGCTTTCTTT.